Listed here is a single TCR beta chain. Antigen: not known. This record belongs to a study of OX40 agonist ivuxolimab in advanced cancers. Whole-study results and caveats: Partly responding patients at 0.1-3.0 mg/kg showed some of the smallest clonal expansion. The average count of expanded clones was higher among CD8+ T cells than among CD4+.

J gave up 5 bases and V 3 bases, and 4 bases lay outside the gene matches. Germline CDR1 is PRHDT and CDR2 is FYEKMQ (reference sequence). The CDR3 runs 14 residues. The table came from immunoSEQ multiplex PCR; TCRdb's copy has only in-frame clones and leaves some out. Of about 28,000 clones listed, around 86% are singletons. This specimen was CD4+ or CD8+ T cells sorted from blood, taken in a trial of the OX40 agonist ivuxolimab. This rearrangement joins TRBV13 to TRBJ2-1; 7 nucleotides match TRBD2. This clonotype was sampled from an adult with an advanced solid tumor such as melanoma, head and neck, liver or kidney cancer. CDR3 nucleotide sequence: TGTGCCAGCAGCTTCGGCGGGGGTCACAATGAGCAGTTCTTC. This translates into CASSFGGGHNEQFF.